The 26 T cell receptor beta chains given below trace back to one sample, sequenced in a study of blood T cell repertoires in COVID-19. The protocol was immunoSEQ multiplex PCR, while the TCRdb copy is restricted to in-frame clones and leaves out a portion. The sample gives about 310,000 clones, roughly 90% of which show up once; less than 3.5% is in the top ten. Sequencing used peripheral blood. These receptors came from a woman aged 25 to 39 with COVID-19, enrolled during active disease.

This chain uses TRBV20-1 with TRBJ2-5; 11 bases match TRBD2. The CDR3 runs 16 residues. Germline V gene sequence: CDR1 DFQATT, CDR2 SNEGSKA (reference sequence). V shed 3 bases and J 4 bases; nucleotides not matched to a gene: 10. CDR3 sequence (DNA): TGCAGTGCTAGTGACCCTCTAGCGGGAGGTGGAGAGACCCAGTACTTC. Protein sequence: CSASDPLAGGGETQYF.

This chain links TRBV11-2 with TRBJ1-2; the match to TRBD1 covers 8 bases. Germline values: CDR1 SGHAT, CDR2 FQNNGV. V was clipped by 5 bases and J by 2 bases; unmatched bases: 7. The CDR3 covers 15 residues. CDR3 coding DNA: TGTGCCAGCAGCGATCCGGGACAGGTGAACTATGGCTACACCTTC. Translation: CASSDPGQVNYGYTF.

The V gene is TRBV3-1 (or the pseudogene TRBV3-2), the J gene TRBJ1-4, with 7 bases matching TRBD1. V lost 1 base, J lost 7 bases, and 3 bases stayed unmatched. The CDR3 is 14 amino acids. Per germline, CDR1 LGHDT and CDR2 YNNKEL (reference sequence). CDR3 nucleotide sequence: TGTGCCAGCAGCCAAGCAGGGGGTCCTGAAAAACTGTTTTTT. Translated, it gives CASSQAGGPEKLFF.

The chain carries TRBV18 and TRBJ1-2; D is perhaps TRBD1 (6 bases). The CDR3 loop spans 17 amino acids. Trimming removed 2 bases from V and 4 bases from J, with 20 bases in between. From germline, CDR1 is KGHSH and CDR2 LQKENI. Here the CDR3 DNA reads TGTGCCAGCTCACCAGGAAGTGCGGGGGCGGTTGGCTATGGCTACACCTTC. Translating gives CASSPGSAGAVGYGYTF. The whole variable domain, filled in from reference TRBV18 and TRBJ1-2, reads NAGVMQNPRHLVRRRGQEARLRCSPMKGHSHVYWYRQLPEEGLKFMVYLQKENIIDESGMPKERFSAEFPKEGPSILRIQQVVRGDSAAYFCASSPGSAGAVGYGYTFGSGTRLTVV.

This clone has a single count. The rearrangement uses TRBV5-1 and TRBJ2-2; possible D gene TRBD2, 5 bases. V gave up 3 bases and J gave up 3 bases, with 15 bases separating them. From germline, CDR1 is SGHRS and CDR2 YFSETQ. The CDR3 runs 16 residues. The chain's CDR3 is CASSSPGLQDTGELFF. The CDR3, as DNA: TGCGCCAGCAGCTCTCCAGGACTTCAAGACACCGGGGAGCTGTTTTTT. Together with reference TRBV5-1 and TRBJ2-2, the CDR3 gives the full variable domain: KAGVTQTPRYLIKTRGQQVTLSCSPISGHRSVSWYQQTPGQGLQFLFEYFSETQRNKGNFPGRFSGRQFSNSRSEMNVSTLELGDSALYLCASSSPGLQDTGELFFGEGSRLTVL.

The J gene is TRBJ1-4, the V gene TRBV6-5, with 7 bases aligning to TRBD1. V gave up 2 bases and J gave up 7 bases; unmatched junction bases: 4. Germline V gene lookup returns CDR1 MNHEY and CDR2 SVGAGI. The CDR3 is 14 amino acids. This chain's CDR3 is CASSYRGTVEKLFF. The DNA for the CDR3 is TGTGCCAGCAGTTACCGTGGGACAGTTGAAAAACTGTTTTTT.

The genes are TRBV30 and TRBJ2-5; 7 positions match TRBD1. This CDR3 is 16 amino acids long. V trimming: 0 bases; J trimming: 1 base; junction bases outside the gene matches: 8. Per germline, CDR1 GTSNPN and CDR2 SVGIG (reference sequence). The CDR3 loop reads CAWSVLTGSPQETQYF. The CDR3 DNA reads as TGTGCCTGGAGTGTTTTGACAGGGAGTCCCCAAGAGACCCAGTACTTC.

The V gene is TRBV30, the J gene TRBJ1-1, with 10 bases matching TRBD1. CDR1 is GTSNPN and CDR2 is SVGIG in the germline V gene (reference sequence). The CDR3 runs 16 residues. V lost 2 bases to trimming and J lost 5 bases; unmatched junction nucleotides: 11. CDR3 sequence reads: CAWSTSRTGGKTEAFF. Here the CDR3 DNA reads TGTGCCTGGAGTACCTCCAGGACAGGGGGAAAAACTGAAGCTTTCTTT.

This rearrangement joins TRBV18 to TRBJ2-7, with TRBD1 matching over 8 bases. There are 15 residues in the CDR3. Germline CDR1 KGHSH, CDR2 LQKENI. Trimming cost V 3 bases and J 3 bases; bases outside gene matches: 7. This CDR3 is CASSPGTGSGYEQYF. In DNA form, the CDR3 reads TGTGCCAGCTCACCGGGGACAGGTTCGGGCTACGAGCAGTACTTC.

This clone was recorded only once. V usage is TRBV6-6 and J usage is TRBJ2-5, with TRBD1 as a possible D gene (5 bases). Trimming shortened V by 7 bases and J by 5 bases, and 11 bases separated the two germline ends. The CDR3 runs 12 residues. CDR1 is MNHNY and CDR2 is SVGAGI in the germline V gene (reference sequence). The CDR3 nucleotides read TGTGCCAGCAACACAGGCTTGGAGACCCAGTACTTC. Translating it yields CASNTGLETQYF.

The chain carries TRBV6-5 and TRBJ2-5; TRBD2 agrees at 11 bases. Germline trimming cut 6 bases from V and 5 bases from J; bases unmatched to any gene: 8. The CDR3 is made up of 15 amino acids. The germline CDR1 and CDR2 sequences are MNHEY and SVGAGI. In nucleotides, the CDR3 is TGTGCCAGCAGACTGACTAGCGGGACTGTTGAGACCCAGTACTTC. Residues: CASRLTSGTVETQYF.

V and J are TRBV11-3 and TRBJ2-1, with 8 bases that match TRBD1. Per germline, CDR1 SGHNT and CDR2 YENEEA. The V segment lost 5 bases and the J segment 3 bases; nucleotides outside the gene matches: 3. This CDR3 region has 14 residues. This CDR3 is CASSTGQGYNEQFF. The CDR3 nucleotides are TGTGCCAGCAGCACAGGACAGGGCTACAATGAGCAGTTCTTC.

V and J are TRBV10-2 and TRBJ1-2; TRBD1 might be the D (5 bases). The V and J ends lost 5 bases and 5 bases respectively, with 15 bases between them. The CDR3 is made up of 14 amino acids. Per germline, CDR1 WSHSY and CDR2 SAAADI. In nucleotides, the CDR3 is TGCGCCAGCAGTTCGGACAAGGTGACTTATGGCTACACCTTC. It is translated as CASSSDKVTYGYTF.

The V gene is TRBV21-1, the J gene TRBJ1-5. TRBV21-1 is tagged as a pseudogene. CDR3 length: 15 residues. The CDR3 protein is CASSKGWRALQPQHF. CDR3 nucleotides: TGTGCCAGCAGCAAAGGATGGAGGGCTTTACAGCCCCAGCATTTT.

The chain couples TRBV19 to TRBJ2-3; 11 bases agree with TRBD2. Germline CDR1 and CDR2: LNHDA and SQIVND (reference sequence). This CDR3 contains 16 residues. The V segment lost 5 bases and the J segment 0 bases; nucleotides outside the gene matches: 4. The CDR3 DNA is TGTGCCAGTAGTGCTCGGACTAGCGGGAGCACAGATACGCAGTATTTT. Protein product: CASSARTSGSTDTQYF.

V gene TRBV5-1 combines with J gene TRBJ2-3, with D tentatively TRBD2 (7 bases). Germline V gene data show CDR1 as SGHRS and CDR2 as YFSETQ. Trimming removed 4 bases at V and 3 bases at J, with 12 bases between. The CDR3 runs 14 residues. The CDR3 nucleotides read TGCGCCAGCAGCGGGGGAGGGGGTACAGATACGCAGTATTTT. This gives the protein CASSGGGGTDTQYF.

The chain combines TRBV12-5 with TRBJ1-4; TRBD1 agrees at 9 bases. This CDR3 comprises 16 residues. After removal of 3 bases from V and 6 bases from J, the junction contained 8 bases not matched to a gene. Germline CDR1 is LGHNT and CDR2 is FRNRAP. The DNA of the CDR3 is TGTGCTAGTGGTTTCGTGGTCCGGGACAGGGATGAAAAACTGTTTTTT. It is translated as CASGFVVRDRDEKLFF.

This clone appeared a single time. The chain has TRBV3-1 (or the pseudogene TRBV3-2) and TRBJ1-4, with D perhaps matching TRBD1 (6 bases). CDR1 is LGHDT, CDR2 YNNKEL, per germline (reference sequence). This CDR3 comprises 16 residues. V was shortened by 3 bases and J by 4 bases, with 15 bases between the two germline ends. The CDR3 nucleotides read TGTGCCAGCAGCCATCAAAGGGGGGGACATAATGAAAAACTGTTTTTT. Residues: CASSHQRGGHNEKLFF.

Written as DNA, the CDR3 is TGTGCCAGCAGCCAAGGGACTAACACTGAAGCTTTCTTT. This gives the protein CASSQGTNTEAFF. The chain has TRBV3-1 (or the pseudogene TRBV3-2) and TRBJ1-1; no definite D call. Looked up from germline, CDR1 is LGHDT and CDR2 is YNNKEL (reference sequence). The CDR3 has 13 residues. The ends were cut back, 1 base at V and 2 bases at J, with 5 bases in the middle.

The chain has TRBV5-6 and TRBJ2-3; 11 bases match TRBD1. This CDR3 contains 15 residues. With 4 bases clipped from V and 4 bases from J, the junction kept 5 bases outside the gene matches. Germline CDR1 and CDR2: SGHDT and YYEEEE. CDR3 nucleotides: TGTGCCAGCAGCCACGGACAGGGGGCACCAGATACGCAGTATTTT. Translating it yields CASSHGQGAPDTQYF.

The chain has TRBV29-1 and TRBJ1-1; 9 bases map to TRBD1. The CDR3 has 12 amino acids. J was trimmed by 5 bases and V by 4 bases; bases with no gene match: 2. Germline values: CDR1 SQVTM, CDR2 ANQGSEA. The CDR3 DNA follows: TGCAGCGTTGCGGGACAGGGAACTGAAGCTTTCTTT. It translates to CSVAGQGTEAFF.

The CDR3 is CASSDGRKGRSEAFF. The CDR3 nucleotides read TGTGCCAGCAGTGACGGTCGCAAGGGGCGGTCTGAAGCTTTCTTT. The rearrangement uses TRBV6-4 and TRBJ1-1, with D perhaps TRBD1 (5 bases). Trimming shortened V by 2 bases and J by 6 bases, and 16 bases separated the two germline ends. Per the germline V gene, CDR1 is MRHNA and CDR2 is SNTAGT. This CDR3 has 15 residues.

In DNA, the CDR3 is TGTGCCAGCCGAGGGACGGAGGGGGAAAAACTGTTTTTT. Protein product: CASRGTEGEKLFF. This chain uses TRBV28 with TRBJ1-4, with D perhaps TRBD1 (5 bases). Germline CDR1 reads MDHEN; CDR2 reads SYDVKM. The CDR3 length is 13 residues. Trimming removed 8 bases at V and 8 bases at J, with 15 bases between. Filled out from reference TRBV28 and TRBJ1-4, the complete variable domain reads DVKVTQSSRYLVKRTGEKVFLECVQDMDHENMFWYRQDPGLGLRLIYFSYDVKMKEKGDIPEGYSVSREKKERFSLILESASTNQTSMYLCASRGTEGEKLFFGSGTQLSVL.

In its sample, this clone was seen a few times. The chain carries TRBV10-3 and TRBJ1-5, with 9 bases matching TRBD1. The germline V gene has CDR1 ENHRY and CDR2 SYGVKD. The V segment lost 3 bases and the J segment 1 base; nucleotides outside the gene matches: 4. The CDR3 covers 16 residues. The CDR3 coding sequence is TGTGCCATCAGTGAAGGGACAGGGACGAGCAATCAGCCCCAGCATTTT. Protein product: CAISEGTGTSNQPQHF.

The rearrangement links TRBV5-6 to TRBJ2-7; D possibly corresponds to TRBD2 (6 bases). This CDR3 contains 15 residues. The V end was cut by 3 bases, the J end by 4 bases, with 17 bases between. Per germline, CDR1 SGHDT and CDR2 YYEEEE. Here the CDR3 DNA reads TGTGCCAGCAGCTGGGCGGGCCGGGACTCGTACGAGCAGTACTTC. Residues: CASSWAGRDSYEQYF.

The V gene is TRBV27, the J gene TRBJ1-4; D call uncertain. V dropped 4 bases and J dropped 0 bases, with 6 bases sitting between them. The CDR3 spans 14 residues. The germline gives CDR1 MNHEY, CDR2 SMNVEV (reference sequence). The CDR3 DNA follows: TGTGCCAGCAGTTACGGAGCAACTAATGAAAAACTGTTTTTT. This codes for CASSYGATNEKLFF.